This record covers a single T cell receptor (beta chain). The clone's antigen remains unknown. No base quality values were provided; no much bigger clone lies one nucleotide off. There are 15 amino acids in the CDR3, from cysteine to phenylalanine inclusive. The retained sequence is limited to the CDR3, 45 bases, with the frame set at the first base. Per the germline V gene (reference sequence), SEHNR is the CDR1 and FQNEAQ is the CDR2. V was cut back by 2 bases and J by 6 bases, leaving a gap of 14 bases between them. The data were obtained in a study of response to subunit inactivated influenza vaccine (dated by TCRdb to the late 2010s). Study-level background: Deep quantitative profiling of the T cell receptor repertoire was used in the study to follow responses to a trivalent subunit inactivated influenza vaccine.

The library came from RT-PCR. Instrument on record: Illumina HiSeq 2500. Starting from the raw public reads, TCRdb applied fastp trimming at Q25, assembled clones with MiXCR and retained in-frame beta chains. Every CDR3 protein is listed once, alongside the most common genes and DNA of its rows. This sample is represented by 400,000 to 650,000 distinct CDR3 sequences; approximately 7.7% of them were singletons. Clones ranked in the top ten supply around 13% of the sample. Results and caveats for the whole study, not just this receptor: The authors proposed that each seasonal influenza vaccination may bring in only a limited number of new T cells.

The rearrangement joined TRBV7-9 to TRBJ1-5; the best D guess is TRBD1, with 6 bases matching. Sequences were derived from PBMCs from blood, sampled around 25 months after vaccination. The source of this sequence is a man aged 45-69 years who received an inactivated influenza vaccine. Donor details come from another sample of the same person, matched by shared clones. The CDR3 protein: CASSLSGDFGQPQHF. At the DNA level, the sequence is TGTGCCAGCAGCTTATCAGGGGATTTTGGTCAGCCCCAGCATTTT.